This T cell receptor beta chain appears in the sequencing data of a study of long-term antiretroviral therapy in people with HIV. Points from the study as a whole: With ART, diversity went up but was still lower than in transplant donor controls. Gathering of blood took place between the mid-2000s and the late 2010s, possibly under older ART regimens.

Points on this clone: Its target is not known.

Per donor, at least one pre-ART and at least two post-ART PBMC samples were obtained. At the survey level, the v3.0 immunoSEQ assay was run. Method: immunoSEQ multiplex PCR; TCRdb's copy keeps in-frame clones and lacks some. Counted here are roughly 16,000 clones, about 94% occurring once; the ten biggest clones make up 4.6%. Germline assignment: CDR1 LNHDA and CDR2 SQIVND (reference sequence). The CDR3 loop spans 15 amino acids. The V end was cut by 3 bases, the J end by 3 bases, with 11 bases between. Material: unsorted PBMCs, obtained about 6 years after starting antiretroviral therapy. The V gene is TRBV19, the J gene TRBJ2-2, with D tentatively TRBD1 (6 bases). The clonotype comes from a woman aged 45-65 years with HIV. CDR3 loop: CASSILQGYTGELFF. CDR3 coding DNA: TGTGCCAGTAGTATCTTACAGGGTTACACCGGGGAGCTGTTTTTT.